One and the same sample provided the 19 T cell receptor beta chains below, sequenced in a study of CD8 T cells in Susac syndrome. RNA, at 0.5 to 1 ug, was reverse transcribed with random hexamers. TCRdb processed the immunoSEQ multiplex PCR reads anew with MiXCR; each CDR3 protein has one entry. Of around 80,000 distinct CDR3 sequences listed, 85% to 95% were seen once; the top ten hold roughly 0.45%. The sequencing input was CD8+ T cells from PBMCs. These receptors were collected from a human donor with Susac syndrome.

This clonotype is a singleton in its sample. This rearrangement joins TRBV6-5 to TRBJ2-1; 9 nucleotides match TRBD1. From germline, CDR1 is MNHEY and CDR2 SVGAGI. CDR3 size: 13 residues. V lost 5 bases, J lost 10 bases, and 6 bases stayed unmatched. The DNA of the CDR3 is TGTGCCAGCAGTGACGGGACAGGGTCAGAGCAGTTCTTC. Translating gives CASSDGTGSEQFF.

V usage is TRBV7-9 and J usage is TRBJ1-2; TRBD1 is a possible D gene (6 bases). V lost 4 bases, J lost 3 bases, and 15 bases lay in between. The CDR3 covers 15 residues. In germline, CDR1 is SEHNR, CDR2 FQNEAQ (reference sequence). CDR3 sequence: CASSSQTGTHYGYTF. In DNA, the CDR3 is TGTGCCAGCAGCTCGCAAACCGGGACACACTATGGCTACACCTTC.

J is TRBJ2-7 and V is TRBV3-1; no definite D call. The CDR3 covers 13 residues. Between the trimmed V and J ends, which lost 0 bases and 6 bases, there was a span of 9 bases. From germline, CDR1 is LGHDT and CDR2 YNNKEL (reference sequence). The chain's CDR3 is CASSQEERREQYF. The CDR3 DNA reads TGTGCCAGCAGCCAAGAGGAAAGGCGCGAGCAGTACTTC.

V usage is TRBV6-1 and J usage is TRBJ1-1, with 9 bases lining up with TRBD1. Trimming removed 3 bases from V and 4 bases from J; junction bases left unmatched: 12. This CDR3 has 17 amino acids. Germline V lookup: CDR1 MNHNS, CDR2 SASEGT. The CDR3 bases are TGTGCCAGCAGTGACCCCCTCCGGGACAGGGCGGGCACTGAAGCTTTCTTT. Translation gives CASSDPLRDRAGTEAFF.

CDR3 residues: CASSSRGARYSNQPQHF. The CDR3 DNA follows: TGTGCCAGCAGTTCACGGGGGGCGCGGTATAGCAATCAGCCCCAGCATTTT. The chain has TRBV28 and TRBJ1-5, with D possibly matching TRBD1 (6 bases). The CDR3 is made up of 17 amino acids. The germline V gene has CDR1 MDHEN and CDR2 SYDVKM. V was cut by 4 bases and J by 0 bases, with 16 bases left in between.

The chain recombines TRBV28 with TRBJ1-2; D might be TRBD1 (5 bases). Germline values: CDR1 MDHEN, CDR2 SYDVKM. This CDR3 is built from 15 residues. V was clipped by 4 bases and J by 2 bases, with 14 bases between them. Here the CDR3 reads CASSYEVAGNYGYTF. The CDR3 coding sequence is TGTGCCAGCAGTTATGAGGTTGCAGGGAACTATGGCTACACCTTC.

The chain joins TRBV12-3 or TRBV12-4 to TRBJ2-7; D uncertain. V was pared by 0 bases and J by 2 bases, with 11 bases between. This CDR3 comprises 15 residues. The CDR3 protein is CASSLAGRIPYEQYF. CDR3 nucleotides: TGTGCCAGCAGTTTAGCCGGCAGAATCCCCTACGAGCAGTACTTC.

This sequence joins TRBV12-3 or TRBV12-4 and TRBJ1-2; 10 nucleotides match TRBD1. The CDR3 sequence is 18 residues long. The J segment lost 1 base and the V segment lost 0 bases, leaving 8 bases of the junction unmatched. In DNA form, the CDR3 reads TGTGCCAGCAGTTTAGCGCTGACAGGGGGCCACTTTAACTATGGCTACACCTTC. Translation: CASSLALTGGHFNYGYTF.

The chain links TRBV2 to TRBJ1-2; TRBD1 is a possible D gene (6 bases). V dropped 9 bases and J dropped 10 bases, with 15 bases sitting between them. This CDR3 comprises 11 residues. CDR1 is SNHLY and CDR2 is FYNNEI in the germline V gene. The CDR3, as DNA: TGTGCCAGGACGGGACAAGGGCCCTACACCTTC. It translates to CARTGQGPYTF.

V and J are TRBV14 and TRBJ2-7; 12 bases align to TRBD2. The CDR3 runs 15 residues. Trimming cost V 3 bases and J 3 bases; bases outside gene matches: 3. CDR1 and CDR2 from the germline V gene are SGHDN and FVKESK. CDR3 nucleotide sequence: TGTGCCAGCAGCCATAGACTAGCGGGAGTCTACGAGCAGTACTTC. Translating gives CASSHRLAGVYEQYF.

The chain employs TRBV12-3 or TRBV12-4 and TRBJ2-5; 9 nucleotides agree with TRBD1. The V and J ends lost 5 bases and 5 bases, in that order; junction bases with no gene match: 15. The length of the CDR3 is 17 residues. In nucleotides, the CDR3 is TGTGCCAGCAGTCTCGCCGGACAGGGGATTAAATTGGAGACCCAGTACTTC. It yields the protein CASSLAGQGIKLETQYF.

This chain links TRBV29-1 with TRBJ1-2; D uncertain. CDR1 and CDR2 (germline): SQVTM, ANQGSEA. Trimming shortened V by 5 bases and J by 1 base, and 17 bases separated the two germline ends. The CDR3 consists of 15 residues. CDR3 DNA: TGCAGCGTTAACCCAAGACGGGGAATTAACTATGGCTACACCTTC. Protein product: CSVNPRRGINYGYTF.

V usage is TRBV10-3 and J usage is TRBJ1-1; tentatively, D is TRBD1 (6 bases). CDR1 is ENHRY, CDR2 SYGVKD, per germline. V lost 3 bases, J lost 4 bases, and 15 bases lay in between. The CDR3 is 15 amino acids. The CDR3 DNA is TGTGCCATCAGTGAAGAGACAGGTGTGGGCACTGAAGCTTTCTTT. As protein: CAISEETGVGTEAFF.

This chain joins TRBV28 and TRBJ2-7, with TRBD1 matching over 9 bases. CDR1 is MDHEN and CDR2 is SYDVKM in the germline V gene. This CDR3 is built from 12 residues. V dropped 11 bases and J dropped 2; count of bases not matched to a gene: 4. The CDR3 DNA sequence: TGTGCCGCCCGACAGGGGGCCTACGAGCAGTACTTC. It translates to CAARQGAYEQYF. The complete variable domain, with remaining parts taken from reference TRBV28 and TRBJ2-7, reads DVKVTQSSRYLVKRTGEKVFLECVQDMDHENMFWYRQDPGLGLRLIYFSYDVKMKEKGDIPEGYSVSREKKERFSLILESASTNQTSMYLCAARQGAYEQYFGPGTRLTVT.

This CDR3 reads CAWVTGGWPYEQYF. CDR3 DNA: TGTGCCTGGGTCACAGGGGGCTGGCCCTACGAGCAGTACTTC. The chain joins TRBV30 to TRBJ2-7, with 9 nucleotides matching TRBD1. This CDR3 has 14 residues. J gave up 2 bases and V 5 bases, and 7 bases lay outside the gene matches. Germline V CDR1 and CDR2: GTSNPN, SVGIG (reference sequence).

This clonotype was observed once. CDR3 DNA sequence: TGTGCCAGTAGTCGCACAGTTACCTACGAGCAGTACTTC. Its translation is CASSRTVTYEQYF. The chain joins TRBV19 to TRBJ2-7; the D is unclear. The CDR3 is 13 amino acids. Germline loops: CDR1 LNHDA, CDR2 SQIVND (reference sequence). Trimming took off 5 bases at V and 2 bases at J, with 10 bases between the two ends.

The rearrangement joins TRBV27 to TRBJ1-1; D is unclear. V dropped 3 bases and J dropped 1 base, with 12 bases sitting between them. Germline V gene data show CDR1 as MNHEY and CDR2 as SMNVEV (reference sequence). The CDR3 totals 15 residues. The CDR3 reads CASSLQPTSNTEAFF. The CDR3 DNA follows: TGTGCCAGCAGTTTGCAGCCGACATCGAACACTGAAGCTTTCTTT.

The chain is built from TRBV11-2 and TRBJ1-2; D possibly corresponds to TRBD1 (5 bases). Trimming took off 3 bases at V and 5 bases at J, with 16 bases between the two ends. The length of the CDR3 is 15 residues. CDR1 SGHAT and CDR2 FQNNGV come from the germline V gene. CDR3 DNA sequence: TGTGCCAGCAGCTTTTTGATCCGAGGGGTATATGGCTACACCTTC. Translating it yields CASSFLIRGVYGYTF.

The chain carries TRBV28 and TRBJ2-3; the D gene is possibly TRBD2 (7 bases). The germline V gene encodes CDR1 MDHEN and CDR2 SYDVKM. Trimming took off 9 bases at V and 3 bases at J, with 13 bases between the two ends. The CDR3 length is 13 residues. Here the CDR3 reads CASRGGATDTQYF. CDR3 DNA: TGTGCCAGTAGGGGGGGTGCTACAGATACGCAGTATTTT.